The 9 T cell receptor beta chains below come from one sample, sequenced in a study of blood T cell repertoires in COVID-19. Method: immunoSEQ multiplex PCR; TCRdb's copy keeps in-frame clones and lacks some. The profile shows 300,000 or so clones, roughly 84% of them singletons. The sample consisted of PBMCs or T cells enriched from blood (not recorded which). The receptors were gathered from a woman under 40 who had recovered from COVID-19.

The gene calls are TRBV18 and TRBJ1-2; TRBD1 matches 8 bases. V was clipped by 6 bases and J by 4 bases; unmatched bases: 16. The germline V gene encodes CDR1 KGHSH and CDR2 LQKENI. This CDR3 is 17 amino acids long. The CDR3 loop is CASSPYRGRGQVYGYTF. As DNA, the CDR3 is TGTGCCAGCTCCCCGTACCGGGGCAGGGGGCAGGTCTATGGCTACACCTTC.

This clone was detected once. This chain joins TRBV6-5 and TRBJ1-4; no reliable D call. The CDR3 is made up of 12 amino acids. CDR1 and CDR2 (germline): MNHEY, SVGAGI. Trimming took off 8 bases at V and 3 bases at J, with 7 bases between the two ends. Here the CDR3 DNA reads TGTGCCAGCCGGGATCCTAATGAAAAACTGTTTTTT. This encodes CASRDPNEKLFF.

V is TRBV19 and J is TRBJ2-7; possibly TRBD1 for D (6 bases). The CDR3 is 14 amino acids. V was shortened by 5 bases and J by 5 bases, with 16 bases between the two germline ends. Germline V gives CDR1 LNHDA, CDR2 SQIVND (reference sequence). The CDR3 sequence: CASSSGTTIHEQYF. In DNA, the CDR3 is TGTGCCAGTAGTTCCGGGACAACGATCCACGAGCAGTACTTC.

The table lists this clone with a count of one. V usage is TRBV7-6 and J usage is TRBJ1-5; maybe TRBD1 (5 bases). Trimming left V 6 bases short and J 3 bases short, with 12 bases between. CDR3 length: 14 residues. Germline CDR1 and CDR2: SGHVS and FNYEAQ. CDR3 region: CASSLRRDNQPQHF. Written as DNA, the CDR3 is TGTGCCAGCAGTCTTCGCAGGGACAATCAGCCCCAGCATTTT.

The CDR3 region is CASTPRGAVTGELFF. The CDR3 coding sequence is TGTGCCAGCACCCCCAGGGGGGCGGTTACCGGGGAGCTGTTTTTT. The chain recombines TRBV6-5 with TRBJ2-2; a possible D gene is TRBD1 (7 bases). The germline CDR1 and CDR2 sequences are MNHEY and SVGAGI. Deletions cut 7 bases from V and 5 bases from J, with 17 bases between. This CDR3 is 15 amino acids long.

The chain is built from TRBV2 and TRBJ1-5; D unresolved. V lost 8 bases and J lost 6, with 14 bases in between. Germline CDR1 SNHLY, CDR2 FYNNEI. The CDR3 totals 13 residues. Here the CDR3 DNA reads TGTGCCAGCGAGGAAGGTTTGGGTCAGCCCCAGCATTTT. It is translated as CASEEGLGQPQHF.

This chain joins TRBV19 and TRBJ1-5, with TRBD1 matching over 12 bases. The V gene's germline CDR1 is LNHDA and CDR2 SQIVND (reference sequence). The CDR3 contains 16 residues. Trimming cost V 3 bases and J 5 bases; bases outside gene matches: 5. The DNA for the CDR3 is TGTGCCAGTAGTATCGGGGACAGGGGGCGAGATCAGCCCCAGCATTTT. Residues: CASSIGDRGRDQPQHF.

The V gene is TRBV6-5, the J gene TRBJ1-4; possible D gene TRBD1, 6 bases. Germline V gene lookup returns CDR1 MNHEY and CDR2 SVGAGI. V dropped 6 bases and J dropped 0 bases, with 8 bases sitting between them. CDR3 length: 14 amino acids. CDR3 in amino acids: CASRRTATNEKLFF. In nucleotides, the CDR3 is TGTGCCAGCAGACGGACAGCAACTAATGAAAAACTGTTTTTT.

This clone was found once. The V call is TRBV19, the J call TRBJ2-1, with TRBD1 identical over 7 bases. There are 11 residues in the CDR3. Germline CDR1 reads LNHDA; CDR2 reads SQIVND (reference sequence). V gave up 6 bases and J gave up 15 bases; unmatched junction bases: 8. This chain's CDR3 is CASRKDRAWFF. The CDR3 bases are TGTGCCAGTAGGAAAGACAGGGCATGGTTCTTC.